The 26 T cell receptor beta chains below were found in one sample sequenced in a study of vaccination effects on CD4 cells after COVID-19. Antigen-specific CD4+ T cells expanded by the ViraFEST assay with viral peptide pools were then sequenced. Researchers isolated CD4+ T cells once around 11 days of culture had elapsed. Vaccinees lacked prior SARS-CoV-2 infection and tested negative for nucleocapsid antibodies. Clones were sequenced by immunoSEQ multiplex PCR, and TCRdb holds only the in-frame ones, with some missing. The sample consists of 73,000 or so clones, around 81% of them appearing once. These receptors have no known antigen. The material was CD4+ T cells from PBMCs cultured with SARS-CoV-2 spike peptides, obtained before COVID-19 vaccination. Every receptor here comes from a human donor who received a COVID-19 vaccine.

V usage is TRBV10-3 and J usage is TRBJ2-7; the match to TRBD1 covers 7 bases. Germline V lookup: CDR1 ENHRY, CDR2 SYGVKD. The CDR3 is made up of 17 amino acids. Unmatched junction bases numbered 9, after V lost 1 base and J lost 0 bases. The DNA of the CDR3 is TGTGCCATCAGTGAGTTCCCTGGGACAGTGAACTCCTACGAGCAGTACGTC. This gives the protein CAISEFPGTVNSYEQYV.

This clone was recorded only once. The chain employs TRBV3-1 (or the pseudogene TRBV3-2) and TRBJ2-5, with 9 bases that match TRBD2. The CDR3 contains 15 residues. CDR1 is LGHDT, CDR2 YNNKEL, per germline (reference sequence). The V segment lost 4 bases and the J segment 4 bases; nucleotides outside the gene matches: 7. CDR3 bases: TGTGCCAGCAGCCTTTTTGCGGGGGGGCGAGAGACCCAGTACTTC. Amino acids: CASSLFAGGRETQYF.

The chain has TRBV28 and TRBJ2-7; the match to TRBD2 covers 9 bases. Germline trimming cut 6 bases from V and 3 bases from J; bases unmatched to any gene: 6. Germline V CDR1 and CDR2: MDHEN, SYDVKM. This CDR3 comprises 14 residues. The CDR3 DNA sequence: TGTGCCAGCAGGGAGACTAGCGGACTCTACGAGCAGTACGTC. Translation: CASRETSGLYEQYV.

This chain links TRBV5-4 with TRBJ1-1; D might be TRBD1 (5 bases). Trimming left V 1 base short and J 4 bases short, with 8 bases between. Germline V CDR1 and CDR2: SGHNT, YYREEE (reference sequence). The CDR3 length is 13 residues. The CDR3 DNA follows: TGTGCCAGCAGCTTGTCAGGGTTCACTGAAGCTTTCTTT. Translated: CASSLSGFTEAFF.

The V call is TRBV14, the J call TRBJ1-2, with unresolved D. Trimming removed 0 bases from V and 4 bases from J, with 15 bases in between. The CDR3 runs to 16 residues. Germline V gene lookup returns CDR1 SGHDN and CDR2 FVKESK. In DNA, the CDR3 is TGTGCCAGCAGCCAAGATTGGGCAGACGCCATCTATGGCTACACCTTC. Translation: CASSQDWADAIYGYTF.

V gene TRBV5-1 combines with J gene TRBJ1-6; the match to TRBD1 covers 9 bases. V trimming: 4 bases; J trimming: 8 bases; junction bases outside the gene matches: 7. The CDR3 consists of 15 residues. Germline-derived CDR1 and CDR2 are SGHRS and YFSETQ. The CDR3 bases are TGCGCCAGCAGCGAGACGGGACAGGGACATTCACCCCTCCACTTT. Translation gives CASSETGQGHSPLHF.

The chain links TRBV28 to TRBJ1-5; D possibly corresponds to TRBD1 (6 bases). Germline V gene lookup returns CDR1 MDHEN and CDR2 SYDVKM. V was clipped by 6 bases and J by 1 base, with 7 bases between them. The CDR3 sequence is 13 residues long. The CDR3 sequence is CASRQGSNQPQHF. CDR3 in DNA: TGTGCCAGCAGACAGGGAAGCAATCAGCCCCAGCATTTT.

The genes are TRBV2 and TRBJ2-3; 9 bases are shared with TRBD1. CDR1 and CDR2 from the germline V gene are SNHLY and FYNNEI. The V segment lost 6 bases and the J segment 4 bases; nucleotides outside the gene matches: 2. The CDR3 sequence is 13 residues long. In DNA, the CDR3 is TGTGCCAGCAGGGGACAGGGACCAGATACGCAGTATTTT. It yields the protein CASRGQGPDTQYF.

This clone was seen a few times. This chain joins TRBV4-1 and TRBJ1-1; weak D call: TRBD1 (5 bases). Trimming cost V 2 bases and J 2 bases, with 12 bases left between them. CDR3 size: 15 residues. Germline loops: CDR1 MGHRA, CDR2 YSYEKL. CDR3 amino acids: CASSQNRQPNTEAFF. The DNA for the CDR3 is TGCGCCAGCAGCCAAAACCGACAGCCAAACACTGAAGCTTTCTTT.

The sample holds one count of this clone. The chain recombines TRBV2 with TRBJ2-3; D gene ambiguous. V was cut by 2 bases and J by 0 bases, with 3 bases left in between. The CDR3 consists of 13 residues. Germline V gene lookup returns CDR1 SNHLY and CDR2 FYNNEI. The CDR3 spells CASSELSTDTQYF. CDR3 DNA: TGTGCCAGCAGTGAACTCAGCACAGATACGCAGTATTTT.

The chain carries TRBV30 and TRBJ2-2, with 7 bases aligning to TRBD2. Germline V gene lookup returns CDR1 GTSNPN and CDR2 SVGIG (reference sequence). The CDR3 consists of 14 residues. Germline trimming cut 1 base from V and 6 bases from J; bases unmatched to any gene: 5. DNA for the CDR3: TGTGCCTGGAGTGGAGTAGGGAGGGCCGGGGAGCTGTTTTTT. Translation gives CAWSGVGRAGELFF.

This clone has a handful of counts. The chain recombines TRBV30 with TRBJ1-2; 12 bases are a match to TRBD1. J was trimmed by 0 bases and V by 1 base; bases with no gene match: 3. There are 16 residues in the CDR3. Germline assignment: CDR1 GTSNPN and CDR2 SVGIG (reference sequence). The CDR3 here is CAWSGGDRGPNYGYTF. CDR3 DNA sequence: TGTGCCTGGAGTGGGGGGGACAGGGGGCCTAACTATGGCTACACCTTC.

The gene calls are TRBV28 and TRBJ2-2; possibly TRBD1 or TRBD2 for D (5 bases each). Germline assignment: CDR1 MDHEN and CDR2 SYDVKM. CDR3 length: 14 residues. The ends were cut back, 5 bases at V and 4 bases at J, with 11 bases in the middle. The CDR3 sequence is CASSPEGSTGELFF. In DNA, the CDR3 is TGTGCCAGCAGTCCTGAGGGGAGCACCGGGGAGCTGTTTTTT.

In its sample, this clone was seen a few times. V usage is TRBV7-3 and J usage is TRBJ2-3; TRBD2 matches 10 bases. The CDR3 covers 14 residues. Germline CDR1 is SGHTA and CDR2 is FQGTGA. V was pared by 5 bases and J by 6 bases, with 5 bases of the junction left unmatched. CDR3 in amino acids: CASSKGLALDTQYF. The CDR3 DNA follows: TGTGCCAGCAGCAAGGGACTAGCGTTGGATACGCAGTATTTT.

The J gene is TRBJ1-2, the V gene TRBV5-1; no definite D call. V dropped 3 bases and J dropped 7 bases, with 10 bases sitting between them. Germline CDR1 SGHRS, CDR2 YFSETQ. CDR3 length equals 12 residues. CDR3 sequence (DNA): TGCGCCAGCAGCTCCCTTGGGGTTGGCTACACCTTC. Translation gives CASSSLGVGYTF.

The chain joins TRBV18 to TRBJ1-4, with D unclear. Germline-derived CDR1 and CDR2 are KGHSH and LQKENI. The CDR3 length is 16 residues. V lost 1 base, J lost 5 bases, and 14 bases lay in between. DNA for the CDR3: TGTGCCAGCTCACCACAGGGATCCGGGGTAAATGAAAAACTGTTTTTT. Protein: CASSPQGSGVNEKLFF.

The rearrangement links TRBV29-1 to TRBJ2-5; 9 nucleotides agree with TRBD2. Germline V gene lookup returns CDR1 SQVTM and CDR2 ANQGSEA. The CDR3 loop spans 14 amino acids. V lost 4 bases and J lost 2; bases outside the gene matches: 5. CDR3 protein: CSVVLAGSQETQYF. CDR3 nucleotide sequence: TGCAGCGTTGTCCTAGCGGGGTCTCAAGAGACCCAGTACTTC.

This chain links TRBV5-1 with TRBJ2-2, with 7 bases that match TRBD1. This CDR3 region has 16 residues. Trimming at V came to 0 bases and at J to 0 bases, leaving 2 bases not matched to a gene. Germline values: CDR1 SGHRS, CDR2 YFSETQ. The CDR3 nucleotides are TGCGCCAGCAGCTTGGCCGGGACAGCGAACACCGGGGAGCTGTTTTTT. Its translation is CASSLAGTANTGELFF. Combining the CDR3 with reference TRBV5-1 and TRBJ2-2 gives the whole variable domain KAGVTQTPRYLIKTRGQQVTLSCSPISGHRSVSWYQQTPGQGLQFLFEYFSETQRNKGNFPGRFSGRQFSNSRSEMNVSTLELGDSALYLCASSLAGTANTGELFFGEGSRLTVL.

The chain carries TRBV11-3 and TRBJ2-3, with 12 bases lining up with TRBD2. CDR3 length equals 18 residues. Trimming cost V 3 bases and J 0 bases; bases outside gene matches: 7. Looked up from germline, CDR1 is SGHNT and CDR2 is YENEEA. This CDR3 reads CASSFRLAGVPSTDTQYF. Written as DNA, the CDR3 is TGTGCCAGCAGCTTCCGACTAGCGGGGGTCCCTAGCACAGATACGCAGTATTTT.

This chain connects TRBV24-1 to TRBJ1-4, with 9 bases identical to TRBD1. CDR3 length equals 15 residues. CDR1 is KGHDR, CDR2 SFDVKD, per germline. V lost 2 bases to trimming and J lost 8 bases; unmatched junction nucleotides: 5. CDR3 loop: CATSDSGTGLEKLFF. DNA of the CDR3: TGTGCCACCAGTGATTCCGGGACAGGGTTAGAAAAACTGTTTTTT.

The chain has TRBV6-2 or TRBV6-3 and TRBJ1-5, with 7 positions matching TRBD1. CDR1 and CDR2 (germline): MNHEY, SVGEGT. There are 14 residues in the CDR3. J gave up 3 bases and V 5 bases, and 4 bases lay outside the gene matches. The CDR3 region has the DNA TGTGCCAGCAGTAGGGACAGTTTCAATCAGCCCCAGCATTTT. Protein: CASSRDSFNQPQHF.

The CDR3 is CASSQRPGPVLLIQETQYF. CDR3 DNA: TGTGCCAGCAGCCAACGACCGGGACCCGTTCTCCTTATTCAAGAGACCCAGTACTTC. V is TRBV5-5 and J is TRBJ2-5; D could derive from TRBD1 or TRBD2 (5 bases each). Germline assignment: CDR1 SGHKS and CDR2 YYEKEE (reference sequence). The ends were cut back, 4 bases at V and 2 bases at J, with 27 bases in the middle. The CDR3 totals 19 residues.

The V call is TRBV5-8, the J call TRBJ2-5, with TRBD2 identical over 8 bases. V dropped 4 bases and J dropped 7; count of bases not matched to a gene: 9. Germline values: CDR1 SGHTS, CDR2 YDEGEE. This CDR3 spans 14 amino acids. CDR3 in amino acids: CASSSGLATGTQYF. CDR3 bases: TGTGCCAGCAGCAGTGGACTAGCTACAGGGACCCAGTACTTC.

This sequence joins TRBV9 and TRBJ2-5, with 7 bases identical to TRBD2. CDR3 length: 17 residues. Per germline, CDR1 SGDLS and CDR2 YYNGEE. The V gene end was trimmed by 0 bases and the J gene end by 4 bases; junction bases not matched to a gene: 12. CDR3 sequence reads: CASSVAGGSGGRETQYF. For the CDR3, the DNA is TGTGCCAGCAGCGTAGCAGGCGGATCCGGGGGGAGAGAGACCCAGTACTTC.

The gene calls are TRBV9 and TRBJ1-2, with D perhaps TRBD1 (5 bases). Germline values: CDR1 SGDLS, CDR2 YYNGEE. The CDR3 length is 16 residues. V was shortened by 3 bases and J by 6 bases, with 21 bases between the two germline ends. CDR3 bases: TGTGCCAGCAGCGCACCCCGGGACGGGGGAAGACATGGCTACACCTTC. This encodes CASSAPRDGGRHGYTF.

This sequence joins TRBV5-1 and TRBJ1-1; D uncertain. The CDR3 totals 14 residues. Germline values: CDR1 SGHRS, CDR2 YFSETQ. The V and J ends lost 4 bases and 1 base respectively, with 11 bases between them. CDR3 region: CASSPMKKNTEAFF. The CDR3 DNA follows: TGCGCCAGCAGCCCCATGAAAAAGAACACTGAAGCTTTCTTT.